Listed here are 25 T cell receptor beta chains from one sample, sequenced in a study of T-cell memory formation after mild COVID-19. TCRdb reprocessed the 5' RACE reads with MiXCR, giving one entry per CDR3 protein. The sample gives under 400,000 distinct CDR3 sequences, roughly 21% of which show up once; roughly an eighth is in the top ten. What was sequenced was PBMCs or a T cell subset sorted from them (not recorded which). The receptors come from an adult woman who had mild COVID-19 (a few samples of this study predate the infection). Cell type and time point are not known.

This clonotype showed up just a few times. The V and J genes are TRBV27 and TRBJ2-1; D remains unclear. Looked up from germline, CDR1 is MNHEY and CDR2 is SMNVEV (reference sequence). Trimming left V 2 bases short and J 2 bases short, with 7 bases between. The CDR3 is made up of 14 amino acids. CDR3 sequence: CASSLVAPYNEQFF. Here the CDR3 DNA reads TGTGCCAGCAGTTTAGTGGCCCCCTACAATGAGCAGTTCTTC.

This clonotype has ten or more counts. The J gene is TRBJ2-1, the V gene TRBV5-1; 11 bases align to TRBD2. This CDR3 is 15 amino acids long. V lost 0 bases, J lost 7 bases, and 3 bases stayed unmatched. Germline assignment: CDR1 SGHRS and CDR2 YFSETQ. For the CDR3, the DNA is TGCGCCAGCAGCTTGGGTAGCGGGGGGGCGAATGAGCAGTTCTTC. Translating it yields CASSLGSGGANEQFF.

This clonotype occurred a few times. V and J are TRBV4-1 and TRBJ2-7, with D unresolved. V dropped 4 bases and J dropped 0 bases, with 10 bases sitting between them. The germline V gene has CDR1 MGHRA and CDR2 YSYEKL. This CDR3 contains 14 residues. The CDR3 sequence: CASSPAPSSYEQYF. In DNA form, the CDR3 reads TGCGCCAGCAGCCCGGCCCCGAGCTCCTACGAGCAGTACTTC.

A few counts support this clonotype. CDR3 sequence (DNA): TGTGCCAGCAGTTACTCGACGACCTCTTCCTACCTGGTAAACTCCTACGAGCAGTACTTC. The encoded protein is CASSYSTTSSYLVNSYEQYF. The chain employs TRBV6-2 or TRBV6-3 and TRBJ2-7, with D uncertain. The CDR3 covers 20 residues. V was clipped by 0 bases and J by 0 bases, with 24 bases between them. Looked up from germline, CDR1 is MNHEY and CDR2 is SVGEGT.

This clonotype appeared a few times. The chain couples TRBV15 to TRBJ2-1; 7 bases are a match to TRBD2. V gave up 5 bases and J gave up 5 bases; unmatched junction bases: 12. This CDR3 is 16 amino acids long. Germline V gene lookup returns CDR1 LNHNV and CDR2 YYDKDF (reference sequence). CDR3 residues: CATSAEGGSFDNEQFF. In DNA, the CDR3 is TGTGCCACCAGCGCGGAGGGCGGGAGCTTCGACAATGAGCAGTTCTTC.

The CDR3 nucleotides read TGTGCCAGCAGCTTGGGGTTGAGCACGAGAGCTTTCTTT. Amino acid sequence: CASSLGLSTRAFF. The rearrangement links TRBV5-6 to TRBJ1-1, with no clear D. CDR3 size: 13 residues. Trimming removed 0 bases from V and 10 bases from J, with 13 bases in between. Germline-derived CDR1 and CDR2 are SGHDT and YYEEEE.

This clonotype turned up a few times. The CDR3 DNA follows: TGTGCCAGCAGCTTCCCCCGGGACAGGGTGGGCAATGAGCAGTTCTTC. Its translation is CASSFPRDRVGNEQFF. The chain uses TRBV7-6 and TRBJ2-1, with 9 bases that match TRBD1. Per germline, CDR1 SGHVS and CDR2 FNYEAQ. CDR3 length: 16 amino acids. V trimming: 3 bases; J trimming: 6 bases; junction bases outside the gene matches: 9. The variable domain in full, with the rest retrieved from reference TRBV7-6 and TRBJ2-1, is GAGVSQSPRYKVTKRGQDVALRCDPISGHVSLYWYRQALGQGPEFLTYFNYEAQQDKSGLPNDRFSAERPEGSISTLTIQRTEQRDSAMYRCASSFPRDRVGNEQFFGPGTRLTVL.

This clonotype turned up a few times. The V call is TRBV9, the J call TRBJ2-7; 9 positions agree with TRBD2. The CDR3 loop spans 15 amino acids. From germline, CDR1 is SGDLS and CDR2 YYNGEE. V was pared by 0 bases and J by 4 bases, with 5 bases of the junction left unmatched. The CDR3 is CASSVGSSGKYEQYF. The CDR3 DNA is TGTGCCAGCAGCGTAGGGTCTAGCGGGAAGTACGAGCAGTACTTC.

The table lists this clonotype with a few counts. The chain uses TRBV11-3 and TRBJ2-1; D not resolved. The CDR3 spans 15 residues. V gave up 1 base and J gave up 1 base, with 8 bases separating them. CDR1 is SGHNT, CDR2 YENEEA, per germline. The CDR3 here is CASSLVSESYNEQFF. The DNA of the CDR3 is TGTGCCAGCAGCTTAGTGTCAGAGTCCTACAATGAGCAGTTCTTC.

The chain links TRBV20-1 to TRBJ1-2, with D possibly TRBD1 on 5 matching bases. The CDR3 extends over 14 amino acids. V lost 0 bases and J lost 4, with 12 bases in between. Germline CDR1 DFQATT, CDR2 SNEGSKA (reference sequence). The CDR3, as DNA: TGCAGTGCTAGAGATGGGGGTCCTCGCTATGGCTACACCTTC. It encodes CSARDGGPRYGYTF.

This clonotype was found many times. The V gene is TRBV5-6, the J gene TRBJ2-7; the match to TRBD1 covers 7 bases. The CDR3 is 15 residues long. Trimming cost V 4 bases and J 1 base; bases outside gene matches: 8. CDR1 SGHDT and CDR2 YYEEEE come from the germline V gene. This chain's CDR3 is CASSRVDRASYEQYF. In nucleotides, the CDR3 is TGTGCCAGCAGCCGGGTCGACAGGGCATCCTACGAGCAGTACTTC.

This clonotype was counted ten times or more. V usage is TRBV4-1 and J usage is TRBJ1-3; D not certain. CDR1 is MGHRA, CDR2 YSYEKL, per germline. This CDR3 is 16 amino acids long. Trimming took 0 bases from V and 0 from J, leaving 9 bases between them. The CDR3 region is CASSQEEGFSGNTIYF. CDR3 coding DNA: TGCGCCAGCAGCCAAGAAGAAGGTTTCTCTGGAAACACCATATATTTT.

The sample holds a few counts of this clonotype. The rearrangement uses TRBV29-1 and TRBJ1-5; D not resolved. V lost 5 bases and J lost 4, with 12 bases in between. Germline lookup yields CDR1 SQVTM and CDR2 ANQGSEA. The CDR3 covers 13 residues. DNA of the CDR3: TGCAGCGTTACAGAGACTGCTAATCAGCCCCAGCATTTT. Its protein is CSVTETANQPQHF. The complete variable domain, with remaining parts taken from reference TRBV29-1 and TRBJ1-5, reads SAVISQKPSRDICQRGTSLTIQCQVDSQVTMMFWYRQQPGQSLTLIATANQGSEATYESGFVIDKFPISRPNLTFSTLTVSNMSPEDSSIYLCSVTETANQPQHFGDGTRLSIL.

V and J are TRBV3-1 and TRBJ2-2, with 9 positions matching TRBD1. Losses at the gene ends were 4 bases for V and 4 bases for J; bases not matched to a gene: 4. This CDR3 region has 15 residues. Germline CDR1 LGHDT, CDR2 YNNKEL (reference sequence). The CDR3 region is CASSLTGQGTGELFF. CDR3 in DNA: TGTGCCAGCAGCCTTACGGGACAGGGCACCGGGGAGCTGTTTTTT.

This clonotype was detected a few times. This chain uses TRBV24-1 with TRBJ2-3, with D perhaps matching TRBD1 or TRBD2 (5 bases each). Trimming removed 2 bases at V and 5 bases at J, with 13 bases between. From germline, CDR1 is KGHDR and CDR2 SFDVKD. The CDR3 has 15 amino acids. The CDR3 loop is CATSDSHTGGDTQYF. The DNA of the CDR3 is TGTGCCACCAGTGATTCCCACACTGGGGGAGATACGCAGTATTTT.

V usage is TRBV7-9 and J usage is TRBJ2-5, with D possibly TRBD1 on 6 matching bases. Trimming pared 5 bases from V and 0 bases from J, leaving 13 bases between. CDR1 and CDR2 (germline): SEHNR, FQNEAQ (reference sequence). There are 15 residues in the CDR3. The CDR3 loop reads CASSLGQMYQETQYF. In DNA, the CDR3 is TGTGCCAGCAGCCTCGGACAGATGTACCAAGAGACCCAGTACTTC.

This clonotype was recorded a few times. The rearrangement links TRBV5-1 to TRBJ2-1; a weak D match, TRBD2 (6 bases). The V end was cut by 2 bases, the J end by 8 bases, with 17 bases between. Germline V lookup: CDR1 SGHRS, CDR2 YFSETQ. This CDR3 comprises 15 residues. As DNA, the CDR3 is TGCGCCAGCAGCTTTTTCGGAGGGAGTAGCCATGAGCAGTTCTTC. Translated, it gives CASSFFGGSSHEQFF.

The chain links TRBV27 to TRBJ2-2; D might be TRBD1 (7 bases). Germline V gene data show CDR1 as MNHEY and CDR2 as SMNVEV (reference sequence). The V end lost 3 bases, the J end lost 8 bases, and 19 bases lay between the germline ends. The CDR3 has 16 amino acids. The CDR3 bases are TGTGCCAGCAGTTTCAACCAAGGAGGGGGCTTTGGGGAGCTGTTTTTT. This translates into CASSFNQGGGFGELFF.

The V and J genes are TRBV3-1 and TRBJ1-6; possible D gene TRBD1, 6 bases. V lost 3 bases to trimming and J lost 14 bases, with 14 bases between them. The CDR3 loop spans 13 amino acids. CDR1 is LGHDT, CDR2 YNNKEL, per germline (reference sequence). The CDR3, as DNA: TGTGCCAGCAGCCAGGGGGCGGTTGGGACCCTCCACTTT. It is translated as CASSQGAVGTLHF.

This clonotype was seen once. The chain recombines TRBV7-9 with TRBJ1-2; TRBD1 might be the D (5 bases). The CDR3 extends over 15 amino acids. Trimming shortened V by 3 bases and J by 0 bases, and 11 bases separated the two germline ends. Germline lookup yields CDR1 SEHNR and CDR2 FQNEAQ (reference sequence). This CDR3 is CASSFDSLANYGYTF. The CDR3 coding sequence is TGTGCCAGCAGCTTCGACAGCCTAGCTAACTATGGCTACACCTTC.

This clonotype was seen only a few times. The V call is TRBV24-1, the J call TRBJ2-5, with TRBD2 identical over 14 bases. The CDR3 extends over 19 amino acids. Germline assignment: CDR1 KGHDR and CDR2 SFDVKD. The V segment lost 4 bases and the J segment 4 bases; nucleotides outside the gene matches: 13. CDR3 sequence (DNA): TGTGCCACCAGTGACCCAAGACTAGCGGGAGGGCCAAGGAGAGAGACCCAGTACTTC. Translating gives CATSDPRLAGGPRRETQYF.

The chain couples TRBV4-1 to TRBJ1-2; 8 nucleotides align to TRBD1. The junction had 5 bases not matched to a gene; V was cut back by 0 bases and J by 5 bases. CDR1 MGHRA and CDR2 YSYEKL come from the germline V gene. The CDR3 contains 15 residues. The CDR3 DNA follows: TGCGCCAGCAGCCAAGATCATGACAGGGGATATGGCTACACCTTC. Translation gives CASSQDHDRGYGYTF.

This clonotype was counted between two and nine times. This CDR3 is CASSAQGGTEAFF. DNA for the CDR3: TGTGCCAGCAGCGCCCAGGGTGGCACTGAAGCTTTCTTT. The rearrangement links TRBV7-3 to TRBJ1-1; maybe TRBD1 (5 bases). CDR1 and CDR2 (germline): SGHTA, FQGTGA. This CDR3 comprises 13 residues. Trimming pared 5 bases from V and 4 bases from J, leaving 11 bases between.

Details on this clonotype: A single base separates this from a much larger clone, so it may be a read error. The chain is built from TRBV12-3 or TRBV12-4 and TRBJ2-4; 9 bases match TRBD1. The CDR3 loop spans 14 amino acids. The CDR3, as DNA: TGTGCCAACAGTCCCCGGACAGGGGAGAACATTCAGTACTTC. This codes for CANSPRTGENIQYF.

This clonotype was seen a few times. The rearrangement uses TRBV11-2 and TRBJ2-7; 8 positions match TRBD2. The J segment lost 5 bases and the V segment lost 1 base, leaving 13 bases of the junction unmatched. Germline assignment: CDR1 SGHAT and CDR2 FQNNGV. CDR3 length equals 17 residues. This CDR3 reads CASSLVVAVAGRNEQYF. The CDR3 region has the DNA TGTGCCAGCAGCTTAGTAGTTGCGGTAGCGGGGAGGAACGAGCAGTACTTC.